The 16 T cell receptor beta chains in this list originate from one sample, sequenced in a study of T cells in Graves' hyperthyroidism and ophthalmopathy. Amplification yielded TCR beta CDR3 regions, with RNA transcripts as the source. During a first-round RT-PCR of the TCR CDR3, the HTBI primer set was used. TCRdb fed the multiplex PCR reads into MiXCR, producing one record per CDR3 protein. Found here are 600,000 to 650,000 distinct CDR3 sequences, about 16% of them singletons; the top ten hold 3% to 4.5%. The sample taken for sequencing was blood. Receptors originate from a woman in her twenties or thirties with Graves' hyperthyroidism.

CDR3: CSVDWEYEQYF. In DNA, the CDR3 is TGCAGCGTTGACTGGGAATACGAGCAGTACTTC. The rearrangement uses TRBV29-1 and TRBJ2-7, with D uncertain. From germline, CDR1 is SQVTM and CDR2 ANQGSEA. Between the trimmed V and J ends, which lost 3 bases and 4 bases, there was a span of 7 bases. The CDR3 totals 11 residues.

The chain recombines TRBV6-2 or TRBV6-3 with TRBJ2-7; maybe TRBD1 (6 bases). The ends were cut back, 4 bases at V and 4 bases at J, with 14 bases in the middle. The length of the CDR3 is 14 residues. CDR1 is MNHEY, CDR2 SVGEGT, per germline. CDR3 region: CASSSSGTQYEQYF. The CDR3 DNA sequence: TGTGCCAGCAGTTCGTCCGGGACACAATACGAGCAGTACTTC.

The V gene is TRBV5-1, the J gene TRBJ1-6, with D maybe TRBD1 (6 bases). The V end was cut by 4 bases, the J end by 7 bases, with 9 bases between. The CDR3 spans 13 residues. Germline lookup yields CDR1 SGHRS and CDR2 YFSETQ. CDR3 sequence: CASSPQGNSPLHF. For the CDR3, the DNA is TGCGCCAGCAGCCCACAGGGAAATTCACCCCTCCACTTT.

V gene TRBV4-1 combines with J gene TRBJ1-5; 8 bases are a match to TRBD1. V shed 3 bases, J shed 7 bases, and the junction held 8 bases outside the gene matches. CDR1 is MGHRA and CDR2 is YSYEKL in the germline V gene. The CDR3 runs 15 residues. CDR3 sequence (DNA): TGCGCCAGCAGCCAGCCCGGACAGGGACGGCAGCCCCAGCATTTT. Translation gives CASSQPGQGRQPQHF.

Many counts were recorded for this clonotype. The J gene is TRBJ2-7, the V gene TRBV2; TRBD1 matches at 12 bases. Trimming took 4 bases from V and 4 from J; bases not matched to a gene: 5. This CDR3 is built from 15 residues. Germline assignment: CDR1 SNHLY and CDR2 FYNNEI. DNA of the CDR3: TGTGCCAGCAGTGTAAGGGACAGGGGGCTTTACGAGCAGTACTTC. Protein: CASSVRDRGLYEQYF.

This clonotype turned up a few times. The chain combines TRBV20-1 with TRBJ2-3, with TRBD2 matching over 11 bases. The germline CDR1 and CDR2 sequences are DFQATT and SNEGSKA (reference sequence). The ends lost 4 bases at V and 5 bases at J; junction bases unmatched: 11. The CDR3 spans 16 residues. The CDR3 sequence is CSAIIPSGRLIDTQYF. For the CDR3, the DNA is TGCAGTGCTATTATTCCTAGCGGGAGGTTGATAGATACGCAGTATTTT.

The rearrangement uses TRBV28 and TRBJ1-1; D not certain. This CDR3 has 14 residues. Between the trimmed V and J ends, which lost 1 base and 1 base, there was a span of 7 bases. The germline gives CDR1 MDHEN, CDR2 SYDVKM. The CDR3 sequence is CASSLYEGNTEAFF. DNA for the CDR3: TGTGCCAGCAGTTTATATGAAGGGAACACTGAAGCTTTCTTT.

This clonotype was counted many times. The chain recombines TRBV12-3 or TRBV12-4 with TRBJ2-3; 8 bases map to TRBD2. This CDR3 is 15 amino acids long. Trimming cost V 1 base and J 4 bases; bases outside gene matches: 4. In DNA, the CDR3 is TGTGCCAGCAGTTTAGGGGGGACTAGATCAGATACGCAGTATTTT. This sequence encodes CASSLGGTRSDTQYF.

This sequence joins TRBV18 and TRBJ1-6; D is undetermined. The germline gives CDR1 KGHSH, CDR2 LQKENI. The CDR3 spans 13 residues. Trimming left V 1 base short and J 7 bases short, with 5 bases between. CDR3 region: CASSPRENSPLHF. CDR3 DNA: TGTGCCAGCTCACCACGTGAAAATTCACCCCTCCACTTT.

There are many counts of this clonotype. The rearrangement uses TRBV27 and TRBJ2-1; TRBD2 aligns across 13 bases. In germline, CDR1 is MNHEY, CDR2 SMNVEV (reference sequence). With V trimmed by 6 bases and J by 8 bases, 13 bases remained unmatched. The CDR3 extends over 17 amino acids. This CDR3 is CASRTRGLAGEGDEQFF. The DNA for the CDR3 is TGTGCCAGCAGGACTCGCGGACTAGCGGGAGAGGGCGATGAGCAGTTCTTC.

This clonotype has just a few counts. The chain joins TRBV20-1 to TRBJ2-5, with D perhaps matching TRBD2 (5 bases). CDR1 is DFQATT and CDR2 is SNEGSKA in the germline V gene (reference sequence). Trimming shortened V by 0 bases and J by 3 bases, and 11 bases separated the two germline ends. The CDR3 is made up of 14 amino acids. This CDR3 reads CSARDRTPEETQYF. CDR3 DNA: TGCAGTGCTAGAGATAGGACTCCGGAAGAGACCCAGTACTTC.

This chain connects TRBV2 to TRBJ1-6; D remains unclear. This CDR3 is built from 17 residues. Trimming took off 0 bases at V and 4 bases at J, with 13 bases between the two ends. Per the germline V gene, CDR1 is SNHLY and CDR2 is FYNNEI. The CDR3 spells CASSEALQSFYNSPLHF. CDR3 coding DNA: TGTGCCAGCAGTGAAGCGCTTCAGAGTTTTTATAATTCACCCCTCCACTTT.

In this sample, this clonotype turned up many times. This chain links TRBV20-1 with TRBJ1-6; D unclear. Germline V gene data show CDR1 as DFQATT and CDR2 as SNEGSKA (reference sequence). The CDR3 is 20 amino acids. Trimming shortened V by 1 base and J by 3 bases, and 25 bases separated the two germline ends. The chain's CDR3 is CSARGFALTGKGGYNSPLHF. The CDR3 DNA reads TGCAGTGCTAGAGGCTTTGCCCTAACGGGGAAAGGTGGCTATAATTCACCCCTCCACTTT.

The chain is built from TRBV20-1 and TRBJ2-7, with D possibly being TRBD2 (6 bases). The V and J ends lost 1 base and 0 bases respectively, with 10 bases between them. Germline V CDR1 and CDR2: DFQATT, SNEGSKA (reference sequence). This CDR3 is 14 amino acids long. As DNA, the CDR3 is TGCAGTGCTAGAGTATCGGACTACTCCTACGAGCAGTACTTC. This gives the protein CSARVSDYSYEQYF.

The V call is TRBV9, the J call TRBJ2-3; D unresolved. The CDR3 contains 13 residues. Germline V CDR1 and CDR2: SGDLS, YYNGEE. With 0 bases removed from V and 6 bases from J, the gap between germline ends came to 8 bases. This CDR3 is CASSVVGSDTQYF. The DNA for the CDR3 is TGTGCCAGCAGCGTAGTAGGGTCGGATACGCAGTATTTT.

The sample holds many counts of this clonotype. The chain uses TRBV12-3 or TRBV12-4 and TRBJ2-5; no clear D. V was shortened by 4 bases and J by 5 bases, with 11 bases between the two germline ends. The CDR3 is 13 residues long. CDR3 in amino acids: CASSYPTVETQYF. The CDR3, as DNA: TGTGCCAGCAGTTATCCCACGGTGGAGACCCAGTACTTC.